This T cell receptor beta chain was recovered during a study of cytomegalovirus exposure and HLA in healthy donors. Study background: Earlier, some 180 million T cells were analyzed, and some 120 million unique TCR beta sequences were found among them.

The study's findings and limits: Later work associated 16,951 TCR beta sequences with HLA alleles at 0.05 false discovery rate.

V was pared by 3 bases and J by 10 bases, with 6 bases of the junction left unmatched. Germline assignment: CDR1 SGHRS and CDR2 YFSETQ. The CDR3 has 14 amino acids. Comments on this clone: No antigen is known for it.

A multiplex PCR was run with 60 Vbeta primers and 13 Jbeta primers. Repertoires were generated with immunoSEQ multiplex PCR, while TCRdb's copy carries only in-frame clones and drops some. The sample holds about 140,000 clones; 70% are singletons and the top ten take 1.5% to 2%. V gene TRBV5-1 combines with J gene TRBJ1-6, with 8 bases identical to TRBD1. Material for sequencing was PBMCs. The clonotype originates from a woman in her twenties or thirties in good health and CMV-seronegative. For the CDR3, the DNA is TGCGCCAGCAGCTCGATGGACAGGGTGTCACCCCTCCACTTT. This encodes CASSSMDRVSPLHF.